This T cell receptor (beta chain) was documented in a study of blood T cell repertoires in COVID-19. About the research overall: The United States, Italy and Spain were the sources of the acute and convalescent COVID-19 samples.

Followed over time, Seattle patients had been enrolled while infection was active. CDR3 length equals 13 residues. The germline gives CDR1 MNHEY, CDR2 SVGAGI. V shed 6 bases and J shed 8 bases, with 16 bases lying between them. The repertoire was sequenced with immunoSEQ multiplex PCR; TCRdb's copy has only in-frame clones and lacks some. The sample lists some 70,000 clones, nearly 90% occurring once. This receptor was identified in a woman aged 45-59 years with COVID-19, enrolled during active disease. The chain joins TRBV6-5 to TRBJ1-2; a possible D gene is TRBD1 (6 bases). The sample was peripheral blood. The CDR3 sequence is CASRGGDNGGYTF. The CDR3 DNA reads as TGTGCCAGCAGAGGGGGGGACAATGGCGGCTACACCTTC.